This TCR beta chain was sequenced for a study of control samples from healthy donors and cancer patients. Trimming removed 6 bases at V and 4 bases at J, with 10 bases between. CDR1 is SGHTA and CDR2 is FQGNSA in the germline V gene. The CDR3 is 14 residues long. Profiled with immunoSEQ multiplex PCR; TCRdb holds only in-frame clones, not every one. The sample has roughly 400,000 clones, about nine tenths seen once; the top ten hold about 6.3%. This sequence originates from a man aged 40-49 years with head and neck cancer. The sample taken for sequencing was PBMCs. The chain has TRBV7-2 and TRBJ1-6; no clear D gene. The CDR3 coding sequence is TGTGCCAGCAGTTCGTCGCCTTATAATTCACCCCTCCACTTT. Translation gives CASSSSPYNSPLHF.